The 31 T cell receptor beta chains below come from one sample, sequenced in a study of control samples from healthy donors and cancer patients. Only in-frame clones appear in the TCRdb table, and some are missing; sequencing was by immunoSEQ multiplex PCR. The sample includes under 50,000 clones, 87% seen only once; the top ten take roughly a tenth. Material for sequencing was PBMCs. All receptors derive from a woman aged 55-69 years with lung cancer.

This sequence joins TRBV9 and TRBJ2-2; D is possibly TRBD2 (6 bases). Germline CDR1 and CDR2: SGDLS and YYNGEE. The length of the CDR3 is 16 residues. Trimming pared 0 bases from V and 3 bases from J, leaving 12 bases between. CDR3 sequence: CASSVAAGGYTGELFF. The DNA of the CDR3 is TGTGCCAGCAGCGTAGCAGCCGGAGGGTACACCGGGGAGCTGTTTTTT.

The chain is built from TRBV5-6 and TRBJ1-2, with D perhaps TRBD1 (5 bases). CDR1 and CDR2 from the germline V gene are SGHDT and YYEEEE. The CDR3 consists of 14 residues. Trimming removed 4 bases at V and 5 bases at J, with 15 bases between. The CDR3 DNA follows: TGTGCCAGCAGCCCCGGACAAGTCGGGTATGGCTACACCTTC. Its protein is CASSPGQVGYGYTF. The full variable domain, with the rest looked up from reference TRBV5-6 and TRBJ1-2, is DAGVTQSPTHLIKTRGQQVTLRCSPKSGHDTVSWYQQALGQGPQFIFQYYEEEERQRGNFPDRFSGHQFPNYSSELNVNALLLGDSALYLCASSPGQVGYGYTFGSGTRLTVV.

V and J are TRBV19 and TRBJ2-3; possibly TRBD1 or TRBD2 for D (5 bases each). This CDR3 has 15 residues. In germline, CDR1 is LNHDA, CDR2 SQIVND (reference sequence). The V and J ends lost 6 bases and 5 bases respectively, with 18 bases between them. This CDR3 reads CASRGTADLGDTQYF. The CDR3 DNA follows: TGTGCCAGTAGGGGGACGGCGGATCTTGGAGATACGCAGTATTTT.

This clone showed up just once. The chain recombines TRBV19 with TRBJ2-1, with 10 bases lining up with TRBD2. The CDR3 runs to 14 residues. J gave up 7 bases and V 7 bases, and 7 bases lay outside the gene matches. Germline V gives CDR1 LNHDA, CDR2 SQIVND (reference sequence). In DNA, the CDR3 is TGTGCCAGTATTAGCGGGGGGCTGGTGAATGAGCAGTTCTTC. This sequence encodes CASISGGLVNEQFF.

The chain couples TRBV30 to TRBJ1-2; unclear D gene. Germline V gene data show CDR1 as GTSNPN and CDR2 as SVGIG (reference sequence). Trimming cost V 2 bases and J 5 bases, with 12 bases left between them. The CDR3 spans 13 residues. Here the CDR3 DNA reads TGTGCCTGGAGTAAAAGGACGGGATATGGCTACACCTTC. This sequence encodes CAWSKRTGYGYTF.

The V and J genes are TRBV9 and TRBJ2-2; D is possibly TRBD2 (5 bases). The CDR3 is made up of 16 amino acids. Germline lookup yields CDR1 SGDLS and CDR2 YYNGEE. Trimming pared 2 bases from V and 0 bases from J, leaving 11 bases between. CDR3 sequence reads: CASSVGGTANTGELFF. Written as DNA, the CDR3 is TGTGCCAGCAGCGTCGGAGGAACAGCGAACACCGGGGAGCTGTTTTTT.

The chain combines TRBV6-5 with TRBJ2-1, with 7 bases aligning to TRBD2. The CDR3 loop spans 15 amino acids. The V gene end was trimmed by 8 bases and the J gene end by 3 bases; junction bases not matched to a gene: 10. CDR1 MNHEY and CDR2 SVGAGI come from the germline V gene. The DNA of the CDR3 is TGTGCCAGCGATTTGGCGGGAGCCGTCTACAATGAGCAGTTCTTC. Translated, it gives CASDLAGAVYNEQFF.

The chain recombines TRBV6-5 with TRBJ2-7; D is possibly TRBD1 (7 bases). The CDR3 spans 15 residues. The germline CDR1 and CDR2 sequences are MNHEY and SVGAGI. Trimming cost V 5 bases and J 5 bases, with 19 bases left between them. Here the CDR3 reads CASSPQQGRIDEQYF. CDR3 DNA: TGTGCCAGCAGTCCACAACAGGGGAGGATCGACGAGCAGTACTTC.

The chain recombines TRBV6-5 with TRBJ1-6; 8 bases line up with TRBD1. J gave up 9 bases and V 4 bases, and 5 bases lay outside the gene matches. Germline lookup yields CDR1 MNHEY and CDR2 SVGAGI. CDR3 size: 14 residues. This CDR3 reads CASSSGQEGSPLHF. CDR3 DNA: TGTGCCAGCAGTTCGGGACAGGAGGGTTCACCCCTCCACTTT.

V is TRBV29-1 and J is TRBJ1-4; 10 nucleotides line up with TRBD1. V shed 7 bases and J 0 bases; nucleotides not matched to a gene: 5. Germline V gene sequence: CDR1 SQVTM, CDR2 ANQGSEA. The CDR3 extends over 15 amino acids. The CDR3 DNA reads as TGCAGCGGCAGACAGGGGGCCACAACTAATGAAAAACTGTTTTTT. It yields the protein CSGRQGATTNEKLFF.

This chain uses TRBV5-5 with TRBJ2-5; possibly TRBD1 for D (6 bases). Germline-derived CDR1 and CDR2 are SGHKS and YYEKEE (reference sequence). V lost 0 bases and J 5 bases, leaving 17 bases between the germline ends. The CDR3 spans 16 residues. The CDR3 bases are TGTGCCAGCAGCTTGGAGGGGACACTGGAGAGTGAGACCCAGTACTTC. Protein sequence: CASSLEGTLESETQYF. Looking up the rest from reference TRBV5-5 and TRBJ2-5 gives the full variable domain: DAGVTQSPTHLIKTRGQQVTLRCSPISGHKSVSWYQQVLGQGPQFIFQYYEKEERGRGNFPDRFSARQFPNYSSELNVNALLLGDSALYLCASSLEGTLESETQYFGPGTRLLVL.

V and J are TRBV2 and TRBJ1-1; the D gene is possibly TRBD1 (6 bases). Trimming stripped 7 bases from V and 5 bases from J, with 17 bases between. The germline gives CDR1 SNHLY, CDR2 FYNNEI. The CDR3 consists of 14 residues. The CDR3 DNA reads TGTGCCAGCAACGTTCCGGGGGCGAGTACTGAAGCTTTCTTT. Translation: CASNVPGASTEAFF.

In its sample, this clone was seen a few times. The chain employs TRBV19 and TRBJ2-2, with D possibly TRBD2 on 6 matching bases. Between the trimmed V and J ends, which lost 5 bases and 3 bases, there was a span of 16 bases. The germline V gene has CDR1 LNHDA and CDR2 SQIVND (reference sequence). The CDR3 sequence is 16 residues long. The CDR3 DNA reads TGTGCCAGTAGTTCCGTCCGGGACTTCCACACCGGGGAGCTGTTTTTT. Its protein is CASSSVRDFHTGELFF.

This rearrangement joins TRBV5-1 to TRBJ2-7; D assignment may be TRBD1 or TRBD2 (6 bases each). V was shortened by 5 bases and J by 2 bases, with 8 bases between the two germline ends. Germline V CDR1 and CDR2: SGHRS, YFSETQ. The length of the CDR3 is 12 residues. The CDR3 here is CASRGGTYEQYF. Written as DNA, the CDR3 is TGCGCCAGCAGAGGGGGGACCTACGAGCAGTACTTC. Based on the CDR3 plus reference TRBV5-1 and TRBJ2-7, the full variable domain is KAGVTQTPRYLIKTRGQQVTLSCSPISGHRSVSWYQQTPGQGLQFLFEYFSETQRNKGNFPGRFSGRQFSNSRSEMNVSTLELGDSALYLCASRGGTYEQYFGPGTRLTVT.

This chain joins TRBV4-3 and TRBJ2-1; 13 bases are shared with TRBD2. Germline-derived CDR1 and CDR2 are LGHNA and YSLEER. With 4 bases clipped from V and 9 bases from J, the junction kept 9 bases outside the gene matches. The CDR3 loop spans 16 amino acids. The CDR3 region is CASSLARTSGRGEQFF. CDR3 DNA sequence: TGCGCCAGCAGCCTTGCCCGGACTAGCGGGAGAGGTGAGCAGTTCTTC.

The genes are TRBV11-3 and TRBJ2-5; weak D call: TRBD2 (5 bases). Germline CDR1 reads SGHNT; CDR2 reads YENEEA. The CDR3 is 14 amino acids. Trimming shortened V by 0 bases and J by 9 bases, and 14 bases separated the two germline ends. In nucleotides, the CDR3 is TGTGCCAGCAGCTTAGATCCTAGCCAAAGGGCCCAGTACTTC. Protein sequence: CASSLDPSQRAQYF.

CDR3 residues: CASRGFGTQYF. DNA of the CDR3: TGTGCCAGCAGAGGCTTCGGTACCCAGTACTTC. This chain links TRBV3-1 (or the pseudogene TRBV3-2) with TRBJ2-5, with D unresolved. The germline V gene has CDR1 LGHDT and CDR2 YNNKEL (reference sequence). This CDR3 is built from 11 residues. Trimming took off 6 bases at V and 8 bases at J, with 10 bases between the two ends.

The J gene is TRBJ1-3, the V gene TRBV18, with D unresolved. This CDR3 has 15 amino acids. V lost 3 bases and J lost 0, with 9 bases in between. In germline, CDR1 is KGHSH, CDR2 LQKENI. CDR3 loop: CASSPDLNSGNTIYF. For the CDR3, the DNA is TGTGCCAGCTCACCGGACCTGAACTCTGGAAACACCATATATTTT.

The CDR3 bases are TGTGCCAGCAGCCGACCCGCAGGGGACTATGGCTACACCTTC. Encoded protein: CASSRPAGDYGYTF. The gene calls are TRBV5-6 and TRBJ1-2; a weak D match, TRBD1 (6 bases). This CDR3 has 14 residues. Per germline, CDR1 SGHDT and CDR2 YYEEEE. V gave up 4 bases and J gave up 3 bases, with 13 bases separating them.

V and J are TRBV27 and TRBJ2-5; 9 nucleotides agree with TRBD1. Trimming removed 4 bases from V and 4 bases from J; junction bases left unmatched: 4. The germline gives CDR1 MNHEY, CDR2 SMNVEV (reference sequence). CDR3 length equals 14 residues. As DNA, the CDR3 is TGTGCCAGCAGTTCGCCGGGACAGGGAGAGACCCAGTACTTC. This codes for CASSSPGQGETQYF.

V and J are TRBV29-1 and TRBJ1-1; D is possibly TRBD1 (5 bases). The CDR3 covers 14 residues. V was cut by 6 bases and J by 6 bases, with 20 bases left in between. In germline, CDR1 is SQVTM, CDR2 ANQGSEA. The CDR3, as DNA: TGCAGCGTGGACTCCACGGGGCAGGGAGCTGAAGCTTTCTTT. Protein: CSVDSTGQGAEAFF.

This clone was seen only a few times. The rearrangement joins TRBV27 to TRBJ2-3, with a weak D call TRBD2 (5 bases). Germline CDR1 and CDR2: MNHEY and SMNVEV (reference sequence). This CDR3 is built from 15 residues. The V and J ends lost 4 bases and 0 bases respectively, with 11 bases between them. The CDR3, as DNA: TGTGCCAGCAGTTCGGACTTATCTAGCACAGATACGCAGTATTTT. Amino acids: CASSSDLSSTDTQYF.

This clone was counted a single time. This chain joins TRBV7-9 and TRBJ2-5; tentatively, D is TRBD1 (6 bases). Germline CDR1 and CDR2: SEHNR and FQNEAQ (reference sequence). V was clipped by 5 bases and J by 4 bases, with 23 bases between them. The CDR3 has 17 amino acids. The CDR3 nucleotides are TGTGCCAGCAGCCTAAAAAGGGGCCGAAAAGGGGGAGAGACCCAGTACTTC. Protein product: CASSLKRGRKGGETQYF.

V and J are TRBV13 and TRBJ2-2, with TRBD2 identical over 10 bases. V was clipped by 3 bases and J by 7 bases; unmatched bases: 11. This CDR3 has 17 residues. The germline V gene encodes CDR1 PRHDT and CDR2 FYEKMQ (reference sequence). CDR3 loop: CASSLGSLAGVVGELFF. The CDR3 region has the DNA TGTGCCAGCAGCTTGGGATCGCTAGCGGGAGTTGTCGGGGAGCTGTTTTTT.

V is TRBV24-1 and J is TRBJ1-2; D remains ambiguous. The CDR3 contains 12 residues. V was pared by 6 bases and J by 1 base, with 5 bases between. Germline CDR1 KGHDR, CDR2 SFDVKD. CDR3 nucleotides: TGTGCCACCAGTACGGATAACTATGGCTACACCTTC. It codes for CATSTDNYGYTF.

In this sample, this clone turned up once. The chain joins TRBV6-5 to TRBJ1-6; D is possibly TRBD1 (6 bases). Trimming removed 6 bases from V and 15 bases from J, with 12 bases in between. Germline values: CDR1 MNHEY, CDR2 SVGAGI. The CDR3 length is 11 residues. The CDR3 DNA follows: TGTGCCAGCAGGGGGGCCCGTGGCCTCCACTTT. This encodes CASRGARGLHF.

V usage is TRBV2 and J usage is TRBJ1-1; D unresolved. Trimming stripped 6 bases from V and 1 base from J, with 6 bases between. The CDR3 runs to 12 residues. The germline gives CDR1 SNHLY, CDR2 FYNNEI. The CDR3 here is CASRSGNTEAFF. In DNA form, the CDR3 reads TGTGCCAGCAGGTCGGGGAACACTGAAGCTTTCTTT.

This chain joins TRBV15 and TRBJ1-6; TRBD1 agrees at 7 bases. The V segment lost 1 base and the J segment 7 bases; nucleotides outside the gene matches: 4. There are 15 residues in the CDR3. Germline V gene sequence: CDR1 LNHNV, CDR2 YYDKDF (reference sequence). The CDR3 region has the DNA TGTGCCACCAGCAGAGCGGCGACAGGGAATTCACCCCTCCACTTT. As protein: CATSRAATGNSPLHF.

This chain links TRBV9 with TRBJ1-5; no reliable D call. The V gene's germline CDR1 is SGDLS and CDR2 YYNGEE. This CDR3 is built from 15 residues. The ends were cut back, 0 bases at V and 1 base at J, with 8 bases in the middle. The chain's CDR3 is CASSVGLMSNQPQHF. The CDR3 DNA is TGTGCCAGCAGCGTAGGGTTAATGAGCAATCAGCCCCAGCATTTT.

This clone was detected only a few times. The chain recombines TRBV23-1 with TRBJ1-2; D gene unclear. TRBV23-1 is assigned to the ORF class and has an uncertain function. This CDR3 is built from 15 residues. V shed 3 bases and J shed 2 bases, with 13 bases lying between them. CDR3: CASSHAKRINYGYTF. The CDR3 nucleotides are TGCGCCAGCAGTCACGCGAAACGGATAAACTATGGCTACACCTTC.

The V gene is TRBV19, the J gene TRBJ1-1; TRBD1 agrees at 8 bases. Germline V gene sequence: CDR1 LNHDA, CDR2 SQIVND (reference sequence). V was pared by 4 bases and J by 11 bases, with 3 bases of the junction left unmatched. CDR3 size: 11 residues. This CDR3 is CASSNRDRAFF. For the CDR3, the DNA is TGTGCCAGTAGTAACCGGGACAGGGCTTTCTTT.